This T cell receptor (beta chain) was profiled in a study of cytomegalovirus exposure and HLA in healthy donors. Across the whole study: Later, an analysis reported that the 120 or so validation repertoires had used the same platform as the approximately 680 first-cohort repertoires. Broader study findings: Among TCR sequences, most were rare, though some public TCRs appeared in many donors. According to the study, about 180 TCR beta chains were cytomegalovirus-associated. CMV antigen specificity of a few CMV-associated chains was confirmed in vitro.

The CDR3 covers 13 residues. Germline-derived CDR1 and CDR2 are SGHNT and YYREEE (reference sequence). Trimming left V 1 base short and J 10 bases short, with 12 bases between. Sequenced by immunoSEQ multiplex PCR; TCRdb stores in-frame clones only, minus some. This sample carries some 150,000 clones, about 89% of them seen once, and the ten largest clones take around 3.2%. A word on this clone: Its cognate antigen is unknown.

V gene TRBV5-4 combines with J gene TRBJ2-1; D possibly corresponds to TRBD2 (5 bases). Sequencing was done on a sample of PBMCs. The receptor was isolated from a woman younger than 30 in good health and CMV-seropositive. The CDR3 bases are TGTGCCAGCAGCTTGATTGGTGGGAGCGAGCAGTTCTTC. Protein: CASSLIGGSEQFF.